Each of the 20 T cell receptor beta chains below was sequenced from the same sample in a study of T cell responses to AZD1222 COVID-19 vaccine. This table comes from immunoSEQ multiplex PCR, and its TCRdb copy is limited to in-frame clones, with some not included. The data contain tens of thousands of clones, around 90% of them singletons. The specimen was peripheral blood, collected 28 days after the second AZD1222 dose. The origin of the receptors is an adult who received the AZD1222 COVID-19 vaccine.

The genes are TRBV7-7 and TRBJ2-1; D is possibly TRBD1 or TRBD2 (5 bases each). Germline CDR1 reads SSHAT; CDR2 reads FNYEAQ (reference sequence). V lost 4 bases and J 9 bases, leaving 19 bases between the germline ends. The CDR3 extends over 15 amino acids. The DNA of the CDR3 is TGTGCCAGCAGCTCGCTCACCGGGACCGGAGGTGAGCAGTTCTTC. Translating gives CASSSLTGTGGEQFF.

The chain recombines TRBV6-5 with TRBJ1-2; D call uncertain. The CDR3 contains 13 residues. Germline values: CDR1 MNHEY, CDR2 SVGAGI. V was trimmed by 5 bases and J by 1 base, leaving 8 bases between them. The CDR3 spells CASSPPGNYGYTF. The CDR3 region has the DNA TGTGCCAGCAGTCCCCCCGGTAACTATGGCTACACCTTC.

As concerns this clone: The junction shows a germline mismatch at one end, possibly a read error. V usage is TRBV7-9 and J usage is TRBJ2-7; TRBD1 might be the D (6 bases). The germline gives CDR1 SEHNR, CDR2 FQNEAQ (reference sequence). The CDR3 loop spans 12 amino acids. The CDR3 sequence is CASSFNRQVMGF. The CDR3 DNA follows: TGTGCCAGCAGCTTTAACAGACAGGTGATGGGGTTC.

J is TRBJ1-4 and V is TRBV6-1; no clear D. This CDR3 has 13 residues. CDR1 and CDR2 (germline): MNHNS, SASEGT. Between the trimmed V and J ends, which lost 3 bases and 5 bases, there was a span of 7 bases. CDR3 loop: CASSDSRNEKLFF. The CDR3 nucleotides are TGTGCCAGCAGTGATTCCCGGAATGAAAAACTGTTTTTT.

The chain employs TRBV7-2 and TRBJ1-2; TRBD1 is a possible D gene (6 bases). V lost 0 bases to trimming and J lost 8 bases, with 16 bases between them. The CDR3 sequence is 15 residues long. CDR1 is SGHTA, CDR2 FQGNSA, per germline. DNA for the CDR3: TGTGCCAGCAGCTTAGCGACCCCAAGTCAGGGGGGCTACACCTTC. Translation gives CASSLATPSQGGYTF. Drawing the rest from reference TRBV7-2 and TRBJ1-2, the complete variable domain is GAGVSQSPSNKVTEKGKDVELRCDPISGHTALYWYRQSLGQGLEFLIYFQGNSAPDKSGLPSDRFSAERTGGSVSTLTIQRTQQEDSAVYLCASSLATPSQGGYTFGSGTRLTVV.

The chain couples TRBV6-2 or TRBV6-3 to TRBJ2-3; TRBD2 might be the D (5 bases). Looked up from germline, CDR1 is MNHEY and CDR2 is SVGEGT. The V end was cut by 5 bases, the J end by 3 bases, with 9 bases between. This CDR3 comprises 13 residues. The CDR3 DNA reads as TGTGCCAGCAGTCCAGCGGATACAGATACGCAGTATTTT. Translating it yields CASSPADTDTQYF.

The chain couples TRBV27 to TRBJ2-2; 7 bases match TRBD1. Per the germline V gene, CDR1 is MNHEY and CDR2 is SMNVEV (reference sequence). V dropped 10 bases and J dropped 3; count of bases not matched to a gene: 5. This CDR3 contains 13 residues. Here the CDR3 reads CANRDRHTGELFF. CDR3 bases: TGTGCCAACCGGGACAGACACACCGGGGAGCTGTTTTTT.

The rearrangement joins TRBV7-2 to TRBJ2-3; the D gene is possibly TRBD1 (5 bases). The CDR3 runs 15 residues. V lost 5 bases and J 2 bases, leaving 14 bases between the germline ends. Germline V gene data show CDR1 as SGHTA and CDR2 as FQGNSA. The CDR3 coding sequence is TGTGCCAGCAGCCCAGGGCTCTGGGCCACAGATACGCAGTATTTT. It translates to CASSPGLWATDTQYF.

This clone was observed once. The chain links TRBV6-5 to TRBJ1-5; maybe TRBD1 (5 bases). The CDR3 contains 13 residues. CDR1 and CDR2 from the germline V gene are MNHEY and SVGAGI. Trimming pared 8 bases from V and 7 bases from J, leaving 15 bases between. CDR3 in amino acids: CASDQGIQQPQHF. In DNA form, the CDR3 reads TGTGCCAGCGACCAGGGTATCCAACAGCCCCAGCATTTT.

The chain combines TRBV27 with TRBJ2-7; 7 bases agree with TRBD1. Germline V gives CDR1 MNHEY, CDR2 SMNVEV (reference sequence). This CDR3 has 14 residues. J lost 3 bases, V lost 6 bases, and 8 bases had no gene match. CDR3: CASSPGTVYYEQYF. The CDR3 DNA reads TGTGCCAGCAGCCCCGGGACAGTGTACTACGAGCAGTACTTC.

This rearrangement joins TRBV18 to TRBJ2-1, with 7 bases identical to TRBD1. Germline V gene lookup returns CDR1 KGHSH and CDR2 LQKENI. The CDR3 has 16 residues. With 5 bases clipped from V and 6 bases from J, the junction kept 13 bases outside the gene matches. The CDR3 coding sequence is TGTGCCAGCTCAATCCCCGGACAGGCAATGGGCAATGAGCAGTTCTTC. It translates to CASSIPGQAMGNEQFF.

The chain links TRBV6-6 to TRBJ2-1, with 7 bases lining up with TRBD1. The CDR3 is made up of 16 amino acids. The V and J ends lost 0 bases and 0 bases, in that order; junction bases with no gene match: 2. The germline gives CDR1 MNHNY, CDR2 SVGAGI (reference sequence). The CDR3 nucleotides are TGTGCCAGCAGTTACTCGGGGGACAGCTCCTACAATGAGCAGTTCTTC. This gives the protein CASSYSGDSSYNEQFF.

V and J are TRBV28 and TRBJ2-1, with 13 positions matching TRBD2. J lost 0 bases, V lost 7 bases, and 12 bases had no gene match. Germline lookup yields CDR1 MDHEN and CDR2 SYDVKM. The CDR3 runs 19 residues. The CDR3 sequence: CASIPSTSGRTSSYNEQFF. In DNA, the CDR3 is TGTGCCAGCATCCCTTCGACTAGCGGGAGGACGAGCTCCTACAATGAGCAGTTCTTC.

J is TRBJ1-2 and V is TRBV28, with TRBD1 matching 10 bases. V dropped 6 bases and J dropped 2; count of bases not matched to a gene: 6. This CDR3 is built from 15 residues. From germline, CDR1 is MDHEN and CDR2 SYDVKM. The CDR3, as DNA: TGTGCCAGCAGCTTTCCGGGACAGGGGAACTATGGCTACACCTTC. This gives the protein CASSFPGQGNYGYTF.

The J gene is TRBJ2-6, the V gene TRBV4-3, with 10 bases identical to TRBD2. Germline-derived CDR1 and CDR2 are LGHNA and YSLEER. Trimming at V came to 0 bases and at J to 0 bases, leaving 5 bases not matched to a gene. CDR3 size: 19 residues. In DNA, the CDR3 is TGCGCCAGCAGCCAAGAAAGGCCTAGCGGGAGCTCTGGGGCCAACGTCCTGACTTTC. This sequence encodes CASSQERPSGSSGANVLTF.

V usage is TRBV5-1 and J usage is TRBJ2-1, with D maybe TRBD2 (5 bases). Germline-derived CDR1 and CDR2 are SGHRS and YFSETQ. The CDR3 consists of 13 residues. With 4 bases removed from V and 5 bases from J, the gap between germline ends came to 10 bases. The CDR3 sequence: CASSPDWNNEQFF. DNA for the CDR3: TGCGCCAGCAGCCCGGACTGGAACAATGAGCAGTTCTTC.

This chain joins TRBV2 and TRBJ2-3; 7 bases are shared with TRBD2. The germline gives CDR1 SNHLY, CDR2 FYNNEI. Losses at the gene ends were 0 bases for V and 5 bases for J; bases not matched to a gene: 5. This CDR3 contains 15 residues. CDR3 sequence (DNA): TGTGCCAGCAGTGAAGCGCGCGGGAGACAAGATACGCAGTATTTT. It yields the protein CASSEARGRQDTQYF.

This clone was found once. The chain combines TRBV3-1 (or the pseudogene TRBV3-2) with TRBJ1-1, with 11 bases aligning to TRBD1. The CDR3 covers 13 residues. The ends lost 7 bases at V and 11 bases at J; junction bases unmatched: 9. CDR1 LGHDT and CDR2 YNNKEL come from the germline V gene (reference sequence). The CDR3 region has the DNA TGTGCCAGCACTCGGACCGGACAGGGGGCCGCTTTCTTT. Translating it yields CASTRTGQGAAFF.

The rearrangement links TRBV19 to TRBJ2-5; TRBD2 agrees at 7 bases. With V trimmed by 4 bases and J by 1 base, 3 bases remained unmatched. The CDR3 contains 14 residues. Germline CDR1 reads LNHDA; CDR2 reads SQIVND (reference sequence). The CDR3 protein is CASSRGGVQETQYF. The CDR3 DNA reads TGTGCCAGTAGTAGGGGGGGGGTCCAAGAGACCCAGTACTTC.

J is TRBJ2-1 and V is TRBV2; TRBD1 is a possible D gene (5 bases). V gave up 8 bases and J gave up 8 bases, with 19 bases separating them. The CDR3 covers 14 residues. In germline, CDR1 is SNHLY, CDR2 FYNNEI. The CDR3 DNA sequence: TGTGCCAGCCCGGACAAACTCCCAGGCCATGAGCAGTTCTTC. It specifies CASPDKLPGHEQFF.